This T cell receptor beta chain was captured in a study of graft-versus-host responses after intestinal transplantation. The study, taken as a whole, reports: With peak circulating GvH clone levels came an association with early post-transplant HvG declines.

The table came from immunoSEQ multiplex PCR; TCRdb's copy has only in-frame clones and leaves some out. The sample lists 77,000 or so clones; about 90% were seen once. This clone was recorded only once. Its antigen remains unknown. Germline values: CDR1 SGHVS, CDR2 FQNEAQ. The ends were cut back, 0 bases at V and 2 bases at J, with 11 bases in the middle. CDR3 size: 16 residues. The TCR originated in a human patient who received an intestinal transplant, so some T cells may come from the graft donor. This specimen was PBMCs, taken 98 days after intestinal transplantation. The chain joins TRBV7-8 to TRBJ2-1; possible D gene TRBD2, 6 bases. The CDR3 sequence is CASSLATRFTYNEQFF. The CDR3 bases are TGTGCCAGCAGCTTAGCGACTAGATTTACCTACAATGAGCAGTTCTTC.